This T cell receptor beta chain is from a study of yellow fever vaccine responses in identical twins. Study-level findings and limits: Reportedly, the T cell response mounted by twins to vaccine seemed partly convergent, partly personalized.

Points on this clonotype: Its matching antigen is unknown.

TCRdb re-called the RT-PCR reads through MiXCR, storing one row per CDR3 protein. The sample carries about 18,000 distinct CDR3 sequences, 55% to 65% recorded once. This CDR3 comprises 16 residues. Germline values: CDR1 MDHEN, CDR2 SYDVKM. The V segment lost 2 bases and the J segment 5 bases; nucleotides outside the gene matches: 5. The receptor comes from a woman younger than 30 who received the yellow fever vaccine. Specimen: T cells from blood (PBMCs), unsorted or a sorted subset (not recorded which), collected before or after yellow fever vaccination (not recorded which). The chain employs TRBV28 and TRBJ2-4; 11 nucleotides line up with TRBD2. The CDR3 is CASSLIAGGHENIQYF. For the CDR3, the DNA is TGTGCCAGCAGTTTAATAGCGGGGGGGCATGAAAACATTCAGTACTTC.